The entry below describes one T cell receptor beta chain. Original analysis: Filtering was not the same, since immunoSEQ gave junction-only sequences without quality scores. Assay: immunoSEQ multiplex PCR; the TCRdb copy retains only in-frame clones and omits some. V and J calls plus clone size are reproduced from that table; the DNA served to infer D and trimming. Seen here are about 2.2 million clones, approximately 94% observed once, and the top ten hold over 1.5%. Only CD45RO-negative cells positively selected for CCR7 counted as naive CD8 cells, so terminally differentiated effector memory CD45RA+ cells were excluded. Everyone who donated was a Caucasian adult who lived in Nashville, Tennessee. This sample is part of a study of shared clonotypes between healthy human individuals. V gave up 0 bases and J gave up 3 bases, with 13 bases separating them. CDR3 length: 15 residues. Germline V gene sequence: CDR1 SGHRS, CDR2 YFSETQ.

V is TRBV5-1 and J is TRBJ2-7, with no clear D. Sequencing was performed on naive CD8+ T cells from PBMCs. This TCR was recovered from a man aged 18 to 30 in good health. Some clones in this sample may be carry-over from other donors' samples. CDR3 in amino acids: CASSLEQPLVYEQYF. CDR3 coding DNA: TGCGCCAGCAGCTTGGAGCAGCCCCTGGTCTACGAGCAGTACTTC.